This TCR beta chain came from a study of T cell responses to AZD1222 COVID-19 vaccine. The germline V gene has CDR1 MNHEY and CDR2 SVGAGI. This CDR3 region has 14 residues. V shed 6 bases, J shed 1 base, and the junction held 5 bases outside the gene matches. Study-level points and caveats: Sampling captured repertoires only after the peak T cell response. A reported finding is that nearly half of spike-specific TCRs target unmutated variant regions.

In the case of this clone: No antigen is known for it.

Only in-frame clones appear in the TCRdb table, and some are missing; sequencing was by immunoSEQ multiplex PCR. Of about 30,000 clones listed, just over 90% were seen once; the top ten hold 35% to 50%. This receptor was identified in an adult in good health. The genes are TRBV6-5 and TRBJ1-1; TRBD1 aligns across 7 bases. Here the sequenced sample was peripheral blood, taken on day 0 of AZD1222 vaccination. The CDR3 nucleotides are TGTGCCAGCAGCCACACAGGGGAGAACACTGAAGCTTTCTTT. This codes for CASSHTGENTEAFF.